Presented here are 13 T cell receptor beta chains from one specimen sequenced in a study of beta chain features in type 1 diabetes. Expressed TCRB transcripts were sequenced because the entire RNA isolate underwent reverse transcription. Using immunoSEQ multiplex PCR, the repertoire was profiled, and TCRdb retains in-frame clones only, with some absent. The table lists hundreds of thousands of clones, over 10% of them singletons. Sample: naive CD4+ T cells from blood. The receptor set was obtained from a woman aged 18-29 years in good health.

The rearrangement links TRBV18 to TRBJ2-5; D may match TRBD1 or TRBD2 (6 bases each). The germline V and J ends were trimmed by 4 bases and 5 bases, with 17 bases remaining between them. The CDR3 totals 15 residues. The germline V gene has CDR1 KGHSH and CDR2 LQKENI. This CDR3 reads CASSRIGGPLETQYF. CDR3 nucleotide sequence: TGTGCCAGCTCACGTATTGGGGGGCCTTTGGAGACCCAGTACTTC.

This chain uses TRBV7-9 with TRBJ2-7; 8 bases are shared with TRBD1. Germline CDR1 is SEHNR and CDR2 is FQNEAQ (reference sequence). The CDR3 has 14 amino acids. Trimming removed 8 bases from V and 0 bases from J; junction bases left unmatched: 6. This chain's CDR3 is CASSRQGTSYEQYF. CDR3 nucleotide sequence: TGTGCCAGCTCCAGACAGGGGACCTCCTACGAGCAGTACTTC.

The rearrangement uses TRBV4-3 and TRBJ2-2; 9 bases match TRBD2. J was trimmed by 7 bases and V by 4 bases; bases with no gene match: 10. CDR1 is LGHNA, CDR2 YSLEER, per germline. There are 16 residues in the CDR3. The CDR3 sequence: CASSRKRGGANGELFF. Written as DNA, the CDR3 is TGCGCCAGCAGCCGCAAACGCGGGGGGGCCAACGGGGAGCTGTTTTTT.

V usage is TRBV30 and J usage is TRBJ1-4; D is uncertain. This CDR3 is 11 amino acids long. Germline V CDR1 and CDR2: GTSNPN, SVGIG (reference sequence). The ends were cut back, 1 base at V and 7 bases at J, with 4 bases in the middle. The DNA for the CDR3 is TGTGCCTGGAGTGGAGGTGAAAAACTGTTTTTT. Translating it yields CAWSGGEKLFF.

This chain connects TRBV5-1 to TRBJ2-4, with 8 nucleotides matching TRBD1. The CDR3 loop spans 14 amino acids. Losses at the gene ends were 4 bases for V and 5 bases for J; bases not matched to a gene: 5. From germline, CDR1 is SGHRS and CDR2 YFSETQ. The CDR3 is CASSIDRGQNIQYF. CDR3 DNA sequence: TGCGCCAGCAGCATCGACAGGGGTCAAAACATTCAGTACTTC.

This clone came up a few times. The chain links TRBV5-5 to TRBJ2-1, with D possibly matching TRBD2 (6 bases). The CDR3 has 13 amino acids. Deletions cut 4 bases from V and 9 bases from J, with 14 bases between. Germline V gene lookup returns CDR1 SGHKS and CDR2 YYEKEE (reference sequence). The DNA of the CDR3 is TGTGCCAGCAGCCTCGGGACTTTAAGTGAGCAGTTCTTC. This codes for CASSLGTLSEQFF.

This clone has a handful of counts. The rearrangement uses TRBV5-1 and TRBJ2-2; D remains unclear. V was shortened by 4 bases and J by 5 bases, with 15 bases between the two germline ends. Per the germline V gene, CDR1 is SGHRS and CDR2 is YFSETQ. This CDR3 is 15 amino acids long. As DNA, the CDR3 is TGCGCCAGCAGCCTCTCGAGTGTGAAAACCGGGGAGCTGTTTTTT. This encodes CASSLSSVKTGELFF.

The chain combines TRBV14 with TRBJ1-4, with D uncertain. The CDR3 has 15 residues. Trimming removed 4 bases from V and 0 bases from J, with 9 bases in between. Germline V CDR1 and CDR2: SGHDN, FVKESK. The CDR3 nucleotides read TGTGCCAGCAGCCTGACCCCGACAACTAATGAAAAACTGTTTTTT. It translates to CASSLTPTTNEKLFF.

This clone appeared a few times. The V call is TRBV5-4, the J call TRBJ1-4, with unresolved D. Germline CDR1 and CDR2: SGHNT and YYREEE (reference sequence). The CDR3 is 16 amino acids. V dropped 0 bases and J dropped 3 bases, with 12 bases sitting between them. The DNA for the CDR3 is TGTGCCAGCAGCTTGGATGGTCGGGGTTCTAATGAAAAACTGTTTTTT. Encoded protein: CASSLDGRGSNEKLFF.

The chain uses TRBV6-5 and TRBJ2-3; TRBD2 might be the D (6 bases). V lost 11 bases, J lost 5 bases, and 20 bases lay in between. Germline CDR1 and CDR2: MNHEY and SVGAGI. The CDR3 totals 14 residues. CDR3 in amino acids: CASRAGGAGDTQYF. The CDR3 nucleotides read TGTGCCTCCAGGGCCGGGGGAGCGGGAGATACGCAGTATTTT.

In its sample, this clone was seen a few times. In DNA form, the CDR3 reads TGTGCCATCGTTTCGCGGAGAGAGACCCAGTACTTC. Its translation: CAIVSRRETQYF. The chain uses TRBV6-1 and TRBJ2-5; D unclear. V lost 10 bases, J lost 4 bases, and 13 bases lay in between. This CDR3 has 12 residues. In germline, CDR1 is MNHNS, CDR2 SASEGT.

The chain couples TRBV14 to TRBJ2-1; weak D call: TRBD1 (5 bases). V lost 4 bases and J 6 bases, leaving 19 bases between the germline ends. CDR1 is SGHDN and CDR2 is FVKESK in the germline V gene. The CDR3 is 16 residues long. The CDR3 loop reads CASSRNTGTPSNEQFF. As DNA, the CDR3 is TGTGCCAGCAGCCGCAACACAGGTACCCCCTCCAATGAGCAGTTCTTC.

The J gene is TRBJ2-4, the V gene TRBV4-1, with 14 bases identical to TRBD2. Germline CDR1 MGHRA, CDR2 YSYEKL. Losses at the gene ends were 4 bases for V and 0 bases for J; bases not matched to a gene: 5. This CDR3 spans 18 amino acids. This chain's CDR3 is CASSPGLAGGIAKNIQYF. In DNA, the CDR3 is TGCGCCAGCAGCCCCGGACTAGCGGGGGGTATAGCCAAAAACATTCAGTACTTC.